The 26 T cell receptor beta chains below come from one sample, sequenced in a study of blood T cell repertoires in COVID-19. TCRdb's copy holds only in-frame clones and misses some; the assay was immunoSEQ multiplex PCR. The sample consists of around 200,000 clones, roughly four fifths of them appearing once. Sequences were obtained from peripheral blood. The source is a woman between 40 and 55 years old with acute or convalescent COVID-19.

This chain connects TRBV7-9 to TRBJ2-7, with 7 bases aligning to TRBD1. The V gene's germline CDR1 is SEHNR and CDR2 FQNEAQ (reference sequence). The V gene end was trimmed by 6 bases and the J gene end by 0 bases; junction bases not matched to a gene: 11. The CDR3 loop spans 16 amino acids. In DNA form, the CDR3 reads TGTGCCAGCAGGGGTACCGGGACAGACAGCTCCTACGAGCAGTACTTC. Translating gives CASRGTGTDSSYEQYF.

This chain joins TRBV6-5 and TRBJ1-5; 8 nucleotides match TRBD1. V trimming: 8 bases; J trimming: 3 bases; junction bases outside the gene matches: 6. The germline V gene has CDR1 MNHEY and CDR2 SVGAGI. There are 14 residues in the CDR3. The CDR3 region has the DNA TGTGCCAGCCACACGGGACAGGACAATCAGCCCCAGCATTTT. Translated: CASHTGQDNQPQHF.

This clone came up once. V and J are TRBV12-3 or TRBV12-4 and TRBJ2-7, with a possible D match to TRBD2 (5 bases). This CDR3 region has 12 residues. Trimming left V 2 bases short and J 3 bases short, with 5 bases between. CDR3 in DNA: TGTGCCAGCAGTTTACGGGGCTACGAGCAGTACTTC. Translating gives CASSLRGYEQYF.

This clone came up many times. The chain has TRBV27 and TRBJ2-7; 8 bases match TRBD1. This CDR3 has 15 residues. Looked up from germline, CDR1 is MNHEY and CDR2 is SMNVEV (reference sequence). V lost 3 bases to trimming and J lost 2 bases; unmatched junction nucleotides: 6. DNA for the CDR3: TGTGCCAGCAGTTTTAAGGCAGGGGGCACCTACGAGCAGTACTTC. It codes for CASSFKAGGTYEQYF.

The CDR3 loop reads CATSRASGEAYEQFF. In DNA form, the CDR3 reads TGTGCCACCAGCAGGGCTAGCGGAGAGGCCTATGAGCAGTTCTTC. The chain uses TRBV15 and TRBJ2-1; 7 bases agree with TRBD2. CDR3 size: 15 residues. Germline CDR1 reads LNHNV; CDR2 reads YYDKDF (reference sequence). Trimming removed 3 bases from V and 8 bases from J; junction bases left unmatched: 10. The full variable domain, its missing parts supplied by reference TRBV15 and TRBJ2-1, is DAMVIQNPRYQVTQFGKPVTLSCSQTLNHNVMYWYQQKSSQAPKLLFHYYDKDFNNEADTPDNFQSRRPNTSFCFLDIRSPGLGDTAMYLCATSRASGEAYEQFFGPGTRLTVL.

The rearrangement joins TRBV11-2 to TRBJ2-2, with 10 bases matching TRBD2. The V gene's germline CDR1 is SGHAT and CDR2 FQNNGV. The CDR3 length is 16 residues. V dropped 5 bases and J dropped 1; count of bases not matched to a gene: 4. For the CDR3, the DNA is TGTGCCAGCAGCCCTCTAGCGGGAGAGAACACCGGGGAGCTGTTTTTT. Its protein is CASSPLAGENTGELFF.

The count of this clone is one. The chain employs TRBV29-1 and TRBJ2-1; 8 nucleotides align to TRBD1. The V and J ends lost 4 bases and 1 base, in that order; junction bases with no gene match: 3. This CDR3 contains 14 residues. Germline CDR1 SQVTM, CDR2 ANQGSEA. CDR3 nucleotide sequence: TGCAGCGTTGTCGACAGGGGATCCTACAATGAGCAGTTCTTC. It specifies CSVVDRGSYNEQFF.

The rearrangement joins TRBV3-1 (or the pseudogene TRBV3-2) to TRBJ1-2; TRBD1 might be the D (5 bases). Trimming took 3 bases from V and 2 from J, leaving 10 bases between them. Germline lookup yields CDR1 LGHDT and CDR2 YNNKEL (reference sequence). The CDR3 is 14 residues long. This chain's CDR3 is CASSHPPGNYGYTF. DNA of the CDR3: TGTGCCAGCAGCCACCCTCCAGGGAACTATGGCTACACCTTC.

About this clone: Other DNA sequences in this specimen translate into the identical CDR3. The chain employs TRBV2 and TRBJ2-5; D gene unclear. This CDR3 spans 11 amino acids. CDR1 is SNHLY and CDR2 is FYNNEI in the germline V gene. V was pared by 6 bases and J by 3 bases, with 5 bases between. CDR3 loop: CASSSEETQYF. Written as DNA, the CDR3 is TGTGCCAGCAGCTCCGAAGAGACCCAGTACTTC.

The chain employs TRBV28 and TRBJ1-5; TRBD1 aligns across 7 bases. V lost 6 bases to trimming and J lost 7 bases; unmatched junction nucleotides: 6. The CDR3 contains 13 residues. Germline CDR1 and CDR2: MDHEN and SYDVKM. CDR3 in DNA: TGTGCCAGCAGGCCTAACAGGGGACAGCCCCAGCATTTT. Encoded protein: CASRPNRGQPQHF.

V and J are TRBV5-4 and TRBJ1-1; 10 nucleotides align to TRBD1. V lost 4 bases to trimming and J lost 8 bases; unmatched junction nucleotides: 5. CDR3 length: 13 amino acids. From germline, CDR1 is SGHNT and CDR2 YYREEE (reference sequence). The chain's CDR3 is CASSRQGATEAFF. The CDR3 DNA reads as TGTGCCAGCAGCCGACAGGGGGCGACGGAAGCTTTCTTT.

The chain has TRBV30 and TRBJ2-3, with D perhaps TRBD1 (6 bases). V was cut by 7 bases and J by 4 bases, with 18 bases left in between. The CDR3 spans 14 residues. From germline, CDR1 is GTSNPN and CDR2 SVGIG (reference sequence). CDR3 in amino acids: CASMNKDRPDTQYF. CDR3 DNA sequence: TGTGCCTCAATGAATAAAGACAGGCCAGATACGCAGTATTTT.

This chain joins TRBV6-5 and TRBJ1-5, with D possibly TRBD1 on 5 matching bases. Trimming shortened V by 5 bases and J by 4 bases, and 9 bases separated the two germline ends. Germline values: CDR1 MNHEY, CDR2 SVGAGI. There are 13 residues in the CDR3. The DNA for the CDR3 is TGTGCCAGCAGTCTGCAGGGTAATCAGCCCCAGCATTTT. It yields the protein CASSLQGNQPQHF.

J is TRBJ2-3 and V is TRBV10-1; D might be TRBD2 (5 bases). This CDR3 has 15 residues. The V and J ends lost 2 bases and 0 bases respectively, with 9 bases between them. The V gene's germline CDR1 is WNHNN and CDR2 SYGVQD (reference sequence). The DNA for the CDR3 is TGCGCCAGCAGTGAGGAGGGAGAAAGCACAGATACGCAGTATTTT. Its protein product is CASSEEGESTDTQYF.

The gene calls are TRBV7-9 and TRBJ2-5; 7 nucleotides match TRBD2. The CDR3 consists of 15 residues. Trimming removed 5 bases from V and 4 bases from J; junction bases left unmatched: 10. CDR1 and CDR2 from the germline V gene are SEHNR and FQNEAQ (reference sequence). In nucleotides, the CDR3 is TGTGCCAGCAGCCGGTCGGTGGGGGGGACAGAGACCCAGTACTTC. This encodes CASSRSVGGTETQYF.

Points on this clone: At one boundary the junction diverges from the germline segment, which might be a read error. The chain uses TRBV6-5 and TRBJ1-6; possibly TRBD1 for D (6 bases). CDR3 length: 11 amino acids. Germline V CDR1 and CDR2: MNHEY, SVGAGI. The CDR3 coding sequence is TGTGCCAGCAGTACACCTGGACAGTCATACTTT. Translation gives CASSTPGQSYF.

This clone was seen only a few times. DNA of the CDR3: TGCGCCAGCCGTAATACTTTGGGGCAGGAGCAGTTCTTC. Protein product: CASRNTLGQEQFF. The J gene is TRBJ2-1, the V gene TRBV10-2; TRBD1 might be the D (5 bases). Trimming shortened V by 8 bases and J by 10 bases, and 18 bases separated the two germline ends. The CDR3 extends over 13 amino acids. From germline, CDR1 is WSHSY and CDR2 SAAADI.

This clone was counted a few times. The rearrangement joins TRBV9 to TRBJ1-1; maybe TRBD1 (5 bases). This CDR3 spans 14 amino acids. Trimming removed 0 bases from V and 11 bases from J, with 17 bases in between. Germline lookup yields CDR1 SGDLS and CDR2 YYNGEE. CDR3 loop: CASSVEGQGLVAFF. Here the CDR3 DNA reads TGTGCCAGCAGCGTAGAGGGGCAGGGTTTGGTGGCTTTCTTT.

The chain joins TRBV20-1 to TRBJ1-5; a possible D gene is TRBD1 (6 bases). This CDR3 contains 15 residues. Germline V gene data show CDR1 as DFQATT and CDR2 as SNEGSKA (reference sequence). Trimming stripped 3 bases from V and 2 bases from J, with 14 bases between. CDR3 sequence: CSASMGAGGNQPQHF. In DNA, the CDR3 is TGCAGTGCTAGTATGGGGGCGGGGGGCAATCAGCCCCAGCATTTT.

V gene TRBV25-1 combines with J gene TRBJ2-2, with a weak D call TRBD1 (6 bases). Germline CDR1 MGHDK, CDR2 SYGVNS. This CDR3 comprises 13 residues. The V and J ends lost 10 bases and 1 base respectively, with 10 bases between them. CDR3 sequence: CAIQGGNTGELFF. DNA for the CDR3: TGTGCCATCCAAGGGGGGAACACCGGGGAGCTGTTTTTT.

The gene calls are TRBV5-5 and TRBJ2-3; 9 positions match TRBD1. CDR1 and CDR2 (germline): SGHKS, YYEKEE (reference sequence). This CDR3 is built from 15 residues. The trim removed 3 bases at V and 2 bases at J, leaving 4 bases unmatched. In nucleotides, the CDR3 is TGTGCCAGCAGCTCCTGGACAGGGGACACAGATACGCAGTATTTT. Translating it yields CASSSWTGDTDTQYF.

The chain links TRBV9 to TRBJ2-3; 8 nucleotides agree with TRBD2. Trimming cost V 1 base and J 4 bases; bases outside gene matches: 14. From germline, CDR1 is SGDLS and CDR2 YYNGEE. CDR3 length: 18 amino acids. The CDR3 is CASSVTRGLVLRPDTQYF. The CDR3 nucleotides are TGTGCCAGCAGCGTAACTAGGGGACTAGTCTTGAGACCAGATACGCAGTATTTT.

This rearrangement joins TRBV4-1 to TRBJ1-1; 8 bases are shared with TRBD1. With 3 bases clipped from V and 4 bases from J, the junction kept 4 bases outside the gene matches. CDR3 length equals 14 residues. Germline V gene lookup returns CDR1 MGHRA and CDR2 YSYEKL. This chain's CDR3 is CASSQHGQGTEAFF. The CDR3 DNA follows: TGCGCCAGCAGCCAGCACGGACAGGGCACTGAAGCTTTCTTT.

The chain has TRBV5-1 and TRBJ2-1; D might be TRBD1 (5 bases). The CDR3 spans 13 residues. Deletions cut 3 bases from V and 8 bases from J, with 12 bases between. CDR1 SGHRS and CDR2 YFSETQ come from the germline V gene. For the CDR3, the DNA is TGCGCCAGCAGCTCGGCAGGGATATATGAGCAGTTCTTC. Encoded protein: CASSSAGIYEQFF.

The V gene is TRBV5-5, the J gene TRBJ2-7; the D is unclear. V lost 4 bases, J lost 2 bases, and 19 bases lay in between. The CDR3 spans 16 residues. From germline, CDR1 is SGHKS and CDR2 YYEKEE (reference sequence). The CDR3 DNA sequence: TGTGCCAGCAGCCCTGTGGCGGCGCTAGGAACCTACGAGCAGTACTTC. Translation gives CASSPVAALGTYEQYF.

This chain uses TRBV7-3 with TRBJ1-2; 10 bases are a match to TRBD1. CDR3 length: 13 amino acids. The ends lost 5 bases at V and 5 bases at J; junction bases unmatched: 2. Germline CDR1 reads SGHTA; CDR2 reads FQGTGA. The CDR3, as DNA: TGTGCCAGCAGCAAGGGACAGGGGTATGGCTACACCTTC. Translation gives CASSKGQGYGYTF.